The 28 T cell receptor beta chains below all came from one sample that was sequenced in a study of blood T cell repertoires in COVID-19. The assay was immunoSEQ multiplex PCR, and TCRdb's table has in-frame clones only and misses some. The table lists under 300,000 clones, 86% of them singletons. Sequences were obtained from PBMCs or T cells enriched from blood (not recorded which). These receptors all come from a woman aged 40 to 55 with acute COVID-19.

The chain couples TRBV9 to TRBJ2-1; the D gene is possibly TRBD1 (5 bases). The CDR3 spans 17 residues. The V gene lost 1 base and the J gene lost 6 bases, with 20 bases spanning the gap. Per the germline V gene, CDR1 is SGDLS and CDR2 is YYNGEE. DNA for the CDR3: TGTGCCAGCAGCGTACTCCCGGGCCCGCAAAGGGGCAATGAGCAGTTCTTC. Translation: CASSVLPGPQRGNEQFF.

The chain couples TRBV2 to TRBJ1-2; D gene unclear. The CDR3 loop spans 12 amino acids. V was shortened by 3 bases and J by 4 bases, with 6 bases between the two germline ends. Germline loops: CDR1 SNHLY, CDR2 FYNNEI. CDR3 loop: CASSDTAYGYTF. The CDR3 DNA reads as TGTGCCAGCAGTGACACAGCCTATGGCTACACCTTC.

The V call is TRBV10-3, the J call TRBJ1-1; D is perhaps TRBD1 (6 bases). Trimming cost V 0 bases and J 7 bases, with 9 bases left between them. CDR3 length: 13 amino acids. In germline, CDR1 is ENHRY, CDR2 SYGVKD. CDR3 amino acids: CAISESRQVEAFF. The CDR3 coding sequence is TGTGCCATCAGTGAGTCCCGACAGGTTGAAGCTTTCTTT.

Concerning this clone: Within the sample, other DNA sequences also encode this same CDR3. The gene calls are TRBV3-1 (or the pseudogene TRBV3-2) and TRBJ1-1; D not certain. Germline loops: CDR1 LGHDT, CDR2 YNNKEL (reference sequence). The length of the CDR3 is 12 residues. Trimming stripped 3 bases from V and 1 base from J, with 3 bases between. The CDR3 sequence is CASSQRNTEAFF. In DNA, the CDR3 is TGTGCCAGCAGCCAGAGGAACACTGAAGCTTTCTTT.

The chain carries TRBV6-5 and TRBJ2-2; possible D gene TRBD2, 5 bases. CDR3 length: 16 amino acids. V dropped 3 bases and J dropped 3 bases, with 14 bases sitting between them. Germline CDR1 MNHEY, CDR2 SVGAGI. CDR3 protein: CASSYNGLTDTGELFF. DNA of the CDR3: TGTGCCAGCAGTTATAATGGACTTACGGACACCGGGGAGCTGTTTTTT.

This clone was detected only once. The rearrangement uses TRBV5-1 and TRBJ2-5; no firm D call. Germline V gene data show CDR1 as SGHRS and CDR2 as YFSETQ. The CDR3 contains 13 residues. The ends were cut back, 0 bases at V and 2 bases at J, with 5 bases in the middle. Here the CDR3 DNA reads TGCGCCAGCAGCTTGGGCGATCAAGAGACCCAGTACTTC. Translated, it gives CASSLGDQETQYF.

The CDR3 region is CASRKQDGGPNYEQYF. As DNA, the CDR3 is TGTGCCAGCAGAAAACAAGACGGCGGGCCCAACTACGAGCAGTACTTC. The chain combines TRBV27 with TRBJ2-7, with D possibly being TRBD2 (5 bases). V was shortened by 6 bases and J by 3 bases, with 21 bases between the two germline ends. This CDR3 contains 16 residues. The V gene's germline CDR1 is MNHEY and CDR2 SMNVEV (reference sequence).

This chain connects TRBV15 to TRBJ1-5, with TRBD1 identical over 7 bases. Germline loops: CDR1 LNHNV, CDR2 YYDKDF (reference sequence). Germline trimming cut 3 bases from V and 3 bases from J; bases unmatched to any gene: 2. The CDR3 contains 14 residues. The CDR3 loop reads CATSRTGYNQPQHF. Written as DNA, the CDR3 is TGTGCCACCAGCAGGACAGGGTACAATCAGCCCCAGCATTTT. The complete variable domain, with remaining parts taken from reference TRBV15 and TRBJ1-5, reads DAMVIQNPRYQVTQFGKPVTLSCSQTLNHNVMYWYQQKSSQAPKLLFHYYDKDFNNEADTPDNFQSRRPNTSFCFLDIRSPGLGDTAMYLCATSRTGYNQPQHFGDGTRLSIL.

The CDR3 spells CASSATGETYEQYF. The DNA of the CDR3 is TGTGCCAGTAGTGCGACAGGGGAAACCTACGAGCAGTACTTC. The chain joins TRBV19 to TRBJ2-7; TRBD1 matches 8 bases. This CDR3 contains 14 residues. Looked up from germline, CDR1 is LNHDA and CDR2 is SQIVND (reference sequence). With 5 bases clipped from V and 2 bases from J, the junction kept 5 bases outside the gene matches.

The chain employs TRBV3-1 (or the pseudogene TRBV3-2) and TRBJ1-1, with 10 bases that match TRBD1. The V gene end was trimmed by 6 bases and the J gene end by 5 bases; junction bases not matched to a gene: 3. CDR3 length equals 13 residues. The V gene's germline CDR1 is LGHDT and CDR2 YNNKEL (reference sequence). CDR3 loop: CASRRTGGTEAFF. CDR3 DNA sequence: TGTGCCAGCAGACGGACAGGGGGGACTGAAGCTTTCTTT.

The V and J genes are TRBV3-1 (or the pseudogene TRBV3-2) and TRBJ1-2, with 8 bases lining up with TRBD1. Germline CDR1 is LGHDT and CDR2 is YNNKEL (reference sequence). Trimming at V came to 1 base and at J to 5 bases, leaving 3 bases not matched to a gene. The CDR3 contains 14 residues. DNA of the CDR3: TGTGCCAGCAGCCAAGGGACAGGGTATTATGGCTACACCTTC. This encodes CASSQGTGYYGYTF.

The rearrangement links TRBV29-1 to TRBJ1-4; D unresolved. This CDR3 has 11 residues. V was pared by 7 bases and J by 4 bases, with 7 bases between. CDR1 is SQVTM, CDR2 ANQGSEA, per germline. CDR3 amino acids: CSAVVNEKLFF. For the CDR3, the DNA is TGCAGCGCAGTAGTTAATGAAAAACTGTTTTTT.

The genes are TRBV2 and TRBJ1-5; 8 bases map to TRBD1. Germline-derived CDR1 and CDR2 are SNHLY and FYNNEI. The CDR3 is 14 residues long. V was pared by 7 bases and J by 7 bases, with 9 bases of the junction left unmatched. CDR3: CASTRTDRGQPQHF. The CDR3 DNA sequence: TGTGCCAGCACCAGGACTGACAGGGGCCAGCCCCAGCATTTT.

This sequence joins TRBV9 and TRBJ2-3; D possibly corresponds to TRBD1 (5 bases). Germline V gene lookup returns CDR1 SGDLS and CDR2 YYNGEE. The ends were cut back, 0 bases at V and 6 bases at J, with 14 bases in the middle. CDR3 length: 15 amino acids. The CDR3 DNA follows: TGTGCCAGCAGCGTAGTGACAGCCAGTTTGGATACGCAGTATTTT. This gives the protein CASSVVTASLDTQYF. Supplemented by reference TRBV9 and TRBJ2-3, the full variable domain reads DSGVTQTPKHLITATGQRVTLRCSPRSGDLSVYWYQQSLDQGLQFLIQYYNGEERAKGNILERFSAQQFPDLHSELNLSSLELGDSALYFCASSVVTASLDTQYFGPGTRLTVL.

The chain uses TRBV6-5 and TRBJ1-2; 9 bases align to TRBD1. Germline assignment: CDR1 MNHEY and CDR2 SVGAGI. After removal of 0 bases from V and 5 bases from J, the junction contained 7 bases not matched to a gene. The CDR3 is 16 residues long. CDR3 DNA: TGTGCCAGCAGTTACTCCTCACAGGGGGCGCTTTATGGCTACACCTTC. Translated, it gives CASSYSSQGALYGYTF.

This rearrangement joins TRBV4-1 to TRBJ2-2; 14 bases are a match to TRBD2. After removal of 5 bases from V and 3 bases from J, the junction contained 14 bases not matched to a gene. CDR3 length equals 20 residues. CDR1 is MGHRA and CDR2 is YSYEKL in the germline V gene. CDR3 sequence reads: CASSSPARLAGGRDTGELFF. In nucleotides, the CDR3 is TGCGCCAGCAGCTCCCCGGCGAGACTAGCGGGAGGGCGAGACACCGGGGAGCTGTTTTTT.

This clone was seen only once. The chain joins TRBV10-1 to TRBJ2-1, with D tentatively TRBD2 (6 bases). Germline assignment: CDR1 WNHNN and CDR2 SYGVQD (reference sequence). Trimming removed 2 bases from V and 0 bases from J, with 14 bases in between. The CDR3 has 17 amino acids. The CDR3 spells CASSEGSGTSSYNEQFF. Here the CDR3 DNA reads TGCGCCAGCAGTGAGGGTAGCGGAACTAGCTCCTACAATGAGCAGTTCTTC.

Here the CDR3 reads CASSRQGFNSPLHF. CDR3 coding DNA: TGTGCCAGCAGCCGACAGGGGTTTAATTCACCCCTCCACTTT. V gene TRBV9 combines with J gene TRBJ1-6; 8 bases map to TRBD1. Germline CDR1 SGDLS, CDR2 YYNGEE. The CDR3 loop spans 14 amino acids. V was clipped by 4 bases and J by 6 bases; unmatched bases: 3.

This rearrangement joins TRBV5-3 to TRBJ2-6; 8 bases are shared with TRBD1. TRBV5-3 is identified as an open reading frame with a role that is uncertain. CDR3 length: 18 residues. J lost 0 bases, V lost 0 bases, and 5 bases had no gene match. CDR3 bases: TGTGCCAGAAGCTTGGGACAGGGGTGCTTCTCTGGGGCCAACGTCCTGACTTTC. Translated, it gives CARSLGQGCFSGANVLTF.

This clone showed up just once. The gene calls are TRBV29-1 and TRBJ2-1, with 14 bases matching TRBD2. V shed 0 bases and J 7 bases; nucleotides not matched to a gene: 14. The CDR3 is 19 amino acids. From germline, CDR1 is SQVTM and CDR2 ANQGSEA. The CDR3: CSVEEHNPTGTSGSNEQFF. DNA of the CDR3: TGCAGCGTTGAAGAACATAACCCTACCGGGACTAGCGGGAGTAATGAGCAGTTCTTC.

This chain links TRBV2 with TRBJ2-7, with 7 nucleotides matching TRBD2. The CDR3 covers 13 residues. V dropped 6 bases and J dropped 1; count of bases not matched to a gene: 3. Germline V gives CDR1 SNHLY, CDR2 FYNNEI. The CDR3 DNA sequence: TGTGCCAGCAGAAGCGGGGAGTCCTACGAGCAGTACTTC. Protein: CASRSGESYEQYF.

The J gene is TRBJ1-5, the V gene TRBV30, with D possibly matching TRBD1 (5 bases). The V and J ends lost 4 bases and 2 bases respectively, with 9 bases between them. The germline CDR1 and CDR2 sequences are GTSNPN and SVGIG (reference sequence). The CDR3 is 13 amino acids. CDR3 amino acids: CAWKGLGNQPQHF. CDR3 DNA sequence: TGTGCCTGGAAGGGGCTTGGCAATCAGCCCCAGCATTTT.

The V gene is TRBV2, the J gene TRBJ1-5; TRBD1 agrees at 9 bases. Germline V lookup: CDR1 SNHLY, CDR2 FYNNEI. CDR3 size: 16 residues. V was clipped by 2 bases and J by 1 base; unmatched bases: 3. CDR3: CASSERDRVSNQPQHF. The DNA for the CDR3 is TGTGCCAGCAGTGAACGGGACAGGGTAAGCAATCAGCCCCAGCATTTT.

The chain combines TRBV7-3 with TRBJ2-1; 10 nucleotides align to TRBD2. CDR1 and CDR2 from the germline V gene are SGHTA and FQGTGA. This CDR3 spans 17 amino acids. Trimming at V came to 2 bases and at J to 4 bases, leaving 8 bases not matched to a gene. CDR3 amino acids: CASSLWTGTSEYNEQFF. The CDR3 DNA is TGTGCCAGCAGCTTATGGACCGGGACTAGCGAATACAATGAGCAGTTCTTC.

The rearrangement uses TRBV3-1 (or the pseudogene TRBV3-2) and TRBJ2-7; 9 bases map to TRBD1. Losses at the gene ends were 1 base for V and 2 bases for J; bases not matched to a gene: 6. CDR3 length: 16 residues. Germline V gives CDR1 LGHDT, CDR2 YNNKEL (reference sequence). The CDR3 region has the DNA TGTGCCAGCAGCCAAGGGACAGGGGCAGTTGCCTACGAGCAGTACTTC. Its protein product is CASSQGTGAVAYEQYF.

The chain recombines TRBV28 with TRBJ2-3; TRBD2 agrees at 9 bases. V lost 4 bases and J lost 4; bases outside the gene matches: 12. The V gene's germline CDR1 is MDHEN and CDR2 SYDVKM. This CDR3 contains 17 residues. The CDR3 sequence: CASSSPFVAGEPDTQYF. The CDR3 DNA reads TGTGCCAGCAGTTCCCCTTTTGTAGCGGGAGAGCCAGATACGCAGTATTTT.

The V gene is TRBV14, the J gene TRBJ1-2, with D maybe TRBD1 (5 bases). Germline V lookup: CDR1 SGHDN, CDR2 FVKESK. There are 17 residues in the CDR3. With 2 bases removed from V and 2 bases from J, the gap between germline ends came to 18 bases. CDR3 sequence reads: CASSQRLLRTLNYGYTF. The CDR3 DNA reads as TGTGCCAGCAGCCAAAGACTTTTAAGGACACTCAACTATGGCTACACCTTC.

For the CDR3, the DNA is TGTGCCAGCAGCCTATTAACTTCGGGAGCGGTAGATACGCAGTATTTT. Translated: CASSLLTSGAVDTQYF. This chain connects TRBV14 to TRBJ2-3; TRBD2 might be the D (6 bases). This CDR3 is built from 16 residues. CDR1 and CDR2 (germline): SGHDN, FVKESK. V lost 4 bases, J lost 5 bases, and 19 bases lay in between.